Given below is one T cell receptor beta chain in context. What it binds is not known. The sample comes from a study of graft-versus-host responses after intestinal transplantation. Study information: Recipients were given multivisceral, liver-intestinal, or isolated intestinal transplants.

Germline V gene lookup returns CDR1 MDHEN and CDR2 SYDVKM. This CDR3 is 14 amino acids long. The V and J ends lost 5 bases and 1 base respectively, with 10 bases between them. Broader study findings: Graft-donor T cell macrochimerism coincided with high graft-versus-host to host-versus-graft clonal ratios in allografts. Early post-transplant HvG declines were associated with peak circulating GvH clone levels. Researchers found GvH clones in recipient marrow, and some showed up first in ileum or blood.

Sequenced by immunoSEQ multiplex PCR; TCRdb stores in-frame clones only, minus some. This sample has some 40,000 clones, with about 90% found just once. This specimen consisted of PBMCs, obtained around 320 days after intestinal transplant. The chain is built from TRBV28 and TRBJ2-3; tentative D call: TRBD2 (5 bases). This receptor was identified in a human patient who received an intestinal transplant, so some T cells may come from the graft donor. CDR3 residues: CASSTSEGTDTQYF. As DNA, the CDR3 is TGTGCCAGCAGTACCTCGGAGGGCACAGATACGCAGTATTTT.